Listed below are T cell receptor beta chains from one sample, sequenced in a study of CD8 T cells in Susac syndrome. MiXCR, run by TCRdb on the immunoSEQ multiplex PCR reads, gives a single entry per CDR3 protein. This table holds about 430,000 distinct CDR3 sequences, approximately 85% found once. Sequenced sample: CD8+ T cells from PBMCs. The receptors shown here come from a human donor with multiple sclerosis. The CDR3 runs from the conserved cysteine through the conserved F or W. D genes are given only for firm matches. Clone size appears in some rows only: once, few, many, or a class for an expanded clone.

V gene: TRBV27; clone size: .; D gene: .; J gene: TRBJ1-1; CDR3 protein: CASMPRDKYAAEAFF; CDR3 DNA: TGTGCCAGCATGCCGAGGGACAAGTACGCCGCTGAAGCTTTCTTT
V gene: TRBV7-9; clone size: .; D gene: .; J gene: TRBJ2-1; CDR3 protein: CASSGQGVGTINEQFF; CDR3 DNA: TGTGCCAGCAGCGGGCAAGGGGTTGGGACAATCAATGAGCAGTTCTTC
V gene: TRBV6-5; clone size: .; D gene: TRBD2; J gene: TRBJ2-1; CDR3 protein: CASSFMRGGPSHNEQFF; CDR3 DNA: TGTGCCAGCAGTTTTATGCGGGGAGGGCCCAGCCACAATGAGCAGTTCTTC
V gene: TRBV20-1; clone size: .; D gene: .; J gene: TRBJ1-1; CDR3 protein: CSARDFESGPNTEAFF; CDR3 DNA: TGCAGTGCTAGAGATTTCGAGTCAGGACCAAACACTGAAGCTTTCTTT
V gene: TRBV5-1; clone size: .; D gene: .; J gene: TRBJ2-5; CDR3 protein: CASSPILFDGQETQYF; CDR3 DNA: TGCGCCAGCAGCCCTATACTCTTCGACGGCCAAGAGACCCAGTACTTC
V gene: TRBV7-9; clone size: .; D gene: TRBD1; J gene: TRBJ2-7; CDR3 protein: CASSPQDRAEQYF; CDR3 DNA: TGTGCCAGCAGCCCTCAGGACAGGGCCGAGCAGTACTTC
V gene: TRBV6-1; clone size: .; D gene: .; J gene: TRBJ1-5; CDR3 protein: CASSPTGERGNQPQHF; CDR3 DNA: TGTGCCAGCAGTCCAACGGGGGAAAGGGGCAATCAGCCCCAGCATTTT
V gene: TRBV27; clone size: .; D gene: .; J gene: TRBJ1-6; CDR3 protein: CASSLVGGESPLHF; CDR3 DNA: TGTGCCAGCAGTTTGGTCGGAGGGGAATCACCCCTCCACTTT
V gene: TRBV6-1; clone size: .; D gene: .; J gene: TRBJ2-2; CDR3 protein: CASSGQAAGELFF; CDR3 DNA: TGTGCCAGCAGTGGACAGGCGGCCGGGGAGCTGTTTTTT
V gene: TRBV6-1; clone size: .; D gene: .; J gene: TRBJ1-1; CDR3 protein: CASTVPGVGTEAFF; CDR3 DNA: TGTGCCAGCACTGTGCCAGGGGTTGGGACTGAAGCTTTCTTT
V gene: TRBV10-3; clone size: .; D gene: TRBD1; J gene: TRBJ1-2; CDR3 protein: CAISEGTAYGYTF; CDR3 DNA: TGTGCCATCAGTGAAGGGACAGCCTATGGCTACACCTTC
V gene: TRBV5-1; clone size: .; D gene: .; J gene: TRBJ2-6; CDR3 protein: CASSLDPGLEGANVLTF; CDR3 DNA: TGCGCCAGCAGCTTGGATCCGGGGTTGGAAGGGGCCAACGTCCTGACTTTC
V gene: TRBV27; clone size: once; D gene: TRBD1; J gene: TRBJ2-2; CDR3 protein: CASSPLGQGDTGELFF; CDR3 DNA: TGTGCCAGCAGTCCCCTTGGCCAGGGGGACACCGGGGAGCTGTTTTTT
V gene: TRBV5-6; clone size: .; D gene: .; J gene: TRBJ1-5; CDR3 protein: CASSFAGDQPQHF; CDR3 DNA: TGTGCCAGCAGCTTTGCGGGGGATCAGCCCCAGCATTTT
V gene: TRBV2; clone size: .; D gene: TRBD1; J gene: TRBJ2-7; CDR3 protein: CASSEVGQGSYEQYF; CDR3 DNA: TGTGCCAGCAGTGAAGTGGGACAGGGATCCTACGAGCAGTACTTC
V gene: TRBV24-1; clone size: .; D gene: .; J gene: TRBJ1-2; CDR3 protein: CATSDAGETYTF; CDR3 DNA: TGTGCCACCAGTGACGCTGGGGAGACCTACACCTTC
V gene: TRBV7-2; clone size: .; D gene: .; J gene: TRBJ1-2; CDR3 protein: CASSLPWDFSTYGYTF; CDR3 DNA: TGTGCCAGCAGCCTCCCATGGGACTTCTCAACCTATGGCTACACCTTC
V gene: TRBV7-9; clone size: once; D gene: TRBD1; J gene: TRBJ2-7; CDR3 protein: CASSLIDRAYEQYF; CDR3 DNA: TGTGCCAGCAGCTTAATTGACAGGGCCTACGAGCAGTACTTC
V gene: TRBV30; clone size: .; D gene: .; J gene: TRBJ1-2; CDR3 protein: CAWSEVEGYTF; CDR3 DNA: TGTGCCTGGAGTGAAGTCGAGGGCTACACCTTC
V gene: TRBV20-1; clone size: .; D gene: TRBD1; J gene: TRBJ1-5; CDR3 protein: CSALRQGLGQPQHF; CDR3 DNA: TGCAGTGCCCTACGACAGGGCCTCGGTCAGCCCCAGCATTTT
V gene: TRBV6-1; clone size: .; D gene: .; J gene: TRBJ1-5; CDR3 protein: CASSEEGFQPQHF; CDR3 DNA: TGTGCCAGCAGTGAGGAGGGGTTTCAGCCCCAGCATTTT
V gene: TRBV6-1; clone size: .; D gene: TRBD1; J gene: TRBJ2-3; CDR3 protein: CASSAHRGATDTQYF; CDR3 DNA: TGTGCCAGCAGTGCCCACAGGGGGGCCACAGATACGCAGTATTTT
V gene: TRBV4-1; clone size: few; D gene: .; J gene: TRBJ2-7; CDR3 protein: CASSQVGLLGSTTYEQYF; CDR3 DNA: TGCGCCAGCAGCCAAGTTGGCTTATTAGGATCCACCACCTACGAGCAGTACTTC
V gene: TRBV6-1; clone size: .; D gene: TRBD1; J gene: TRBJ2-7; CDR3 protein: CASWGRRGPEQYF; CDR3 DNA: TGTGCCAGCTGGGGACGAAGGGGGCCCGAGCAGTACTTC
V gene: TRBV20-1; clone size: .; D gene: .; J gene: TRBJ2-7; CDR3 protein: CSARAATDPAYEQYF; CDR3 DNA: TGCAGTGCTAGAGCCGCGACGGACCCCGCCTACGAGCAGTACTTC
V gene: TRBV5-1; clone size: .; D gene: .; J gene: TRBJ2-3; CDR3 protein: CASSLEQGLRSDTQYF; CDR3 DNA: TGCGCCAGCAGCTTGGAGCAGGGCCTTAGGTCAGATACGCAGTATTTT
V gene: TRBV4-1; clone size: .; D gene: TRBD1; J gene: TRBJ1-1; CDR3 protein: CASSQGYRLAGGTEAFF; CDR3 DNA: TGCGCCAGCAGCCAAGGTTATCGTTTGGCAGGGGGGACTGAAGCTTTCTTT